Listed here are 32 T cell receptor beta chains from one sample, sequenced in a study of CD8 T cells in ankylosing spondylitis (dated by TCRdb to 2016 to 2017). Their target antigens are unknown. The library was prepared using 5' RACE. The reads were generated on an Illumina HiSeq 2500. TCRdb reprocessing: public reads trimmed at Q25 with fastp, clones called with MiXCR, in-frame beta chains kept. Rows with a matching CDR3 protein are joined into one entry that keeps the most common DNA and genes. In all, the sample holds 100,000 to 150,000 distinct CDR3 sequences, and 17% of those were seen once. Clones ranked in the top ten supply about 33% of the sample. Points the paper makes about the study in general: Blood from ankylosing spondylitis patients appeared to be characterized by a TCR beta motif made up of several highly homologous amino acid variants.

Sequencing was done on a sample of blood, either unsorted or a sorted T cell fraction (not recorded which). These receptors originate from a male donor with ankylosing spondylitis.

The chain joins TRBV2 to TRBJ2-5; D remains ambiguous. The CDR3 runs to 11 residues. The V gene lost 6 bases and the J gene lost 1 base, with 3 bases spanning the gap. Germline CDR1 and CDR2: SNHLY and FYNNEI. As DNA, the CDR3 is TGTGCCAGCAGACCCCAAGAGACCCAGTACTTC. It encodes CASRPQETQYF. Based on the CDR3 plus reference TRBV2 and TRBJ2-5, the full variable domain is EPEVTQTPSHQVTQMGQEVILRCVPISNHLYFYWYRQILGQKVEFLVSFYNNEISEKSEIFDDQFSVERPDGSNFTLKIRSTKLEDSAMYFCASRPQETQYFGPGTRLLVL.

The chain has TRBV27 and TRBJ1-5, with TRBD1 matching over 7 bases. The CDR3 consists of 15 residues. Germline V CDR1 and CDR2: MNHEY, SMNVEV (reference sequence). Trimming removed 0 bases from V and 5 bases from J; junction bases left unmatched: 4. Written as DNA, the CDR3 is TGTGCCAGCAGTTTATCGCAGGGGGACGATCAGCCCCAGCATTTT. Translating gives CASSLSQGDDQPQHF.

This clonotype was seen more than once but under ten times. This chain connects TRBV4-2 to TRBJ1-2, with a possible D match to TRBD1 (5 bases). This CDR3 region has 14 residues. Germline V gene sequence: CDR1 LGHNA, CDR2 YNFKEQ. Trimming left V 0 bases short and J 4 bases short, with 9 bases between. This CDR3 is CASSQDSGGYGYTF. The CDR3 DNA is TGTGCCAGCAGCCAAGATTCCGGGGGCTATGGCTACACCTTC.

This clonotype was detected a few times. The chain carries TRBV20-1 and TRBJ2-3, with D perhaps matching TRBD1 (5 bases). This CDR3 contains 12 residues. Germline CDR1 DFQATT, CDR2 SNEGSKA (reference sequence). V lost 5 bases to trimming and J lost 9 bases, with 15 bases between them. CDR3 nucleotides: TGCAGTGCTGGAACCGACAGCTTCACGCAGTATTTT. Encoded protein: CSAGTDSFTQYF.

V gene TRBV27 combines with J gene TRBJ2-6; D assignment may be TRBD1 or TRBD2 (5 bases each). This CDR3 spans 15 amino acids. Germline V gene lookup returns CDR1 MNHEY and CDR2 SMNVEV (reference sequence). V was shortened by 4 bases and J by 0 bases, with 7 bases between the two germline ends. The DNA of the CDR3 is TGTGCCAGCAGTTGGGACGGCTCTGGGGCCAACGTCCTGACTTTC. Translation: CASSWDGSGANVLTF. The full variable domain, rest sourced from reference TRBV27 and TRBJ2-6, is EAQVTQNPRYLITVTGKKLTVTCSQNMNHEYMSWYRQDPGLGLRQIYYSMNVEVTDKGDVPEGYKVSRKEKRNFPLILESPSPNQTSLYFCASSWDGSGANVLTFGAGSRLTVL.

The J gene is TRBJ2-1, the V gene TRBV7-9, with D possibly being TRBD1 or TRBD2 (5 bases each). The CDR3 is 15 residues long. Germline-derived CDR1 and CDR2 are SEHNR and FQNEAQ (reference sequence). The V end was cut by 2 bases, the J end by 6 bases, with 14 bases between. DNA for the CDR3: TGTGCCAGCAGCTTACTGGGGCCGCGGGTCAATGAGCAGTTCTTC. Protein sequence: CASSLLGPRVNEQFF.

The chain is built from TRBV6-2 or TRBV6-3 and TRBJ2-1; 11 nucleotides match TRBD2. CDR1 is MNHEY, CDR2 SVGEGT, per germline. V lost 6 bases to trimming and J lost 9 bases; unmatched junction nucleotides: 7. This CDR3 is built from 14 residues. CDR3 region: CASSTSGSRVEQFF. The CDR3 DNA sequence: TGTGCCAGCAGCACTAGCGGGAGTAGGGTTGAGCAGTTCTTC.

V gene TRBV11-2 combines with J gene TRBJ1-4, with D maybe TRBD1 (6 bases). Germline lookup yields CDR1 SGHAT and CDR2 FQNNGV. CDR3 length: 14 amino acids. V was trimmed by 4 bases and J by 6 bases, leaving 12 bases between them. Written as DNA, the CDR3 is TGTGCCAGCAGCTCTCCGGGGGCCCATGAAAAACTGTTTTTT. This codes for CASSSPGAHEKLFF.

The sample holds a few counts of this clonotype. This chain connects TRBV27 to TRBJ1-4, with a tentative D call TRBD1 (6 bases). Trimming removed 1 base from V and 7 bases from J, with 10 bases in between. CDR3 length: 14 amino acids. Per the germline V gene, CDR1 is MNHEY and CDR2 is SMNVEV (reference sequence). The CDR3 is CASSLFQGSEKLFF. As DNA, the CDR3 is TGTGCCAGCAGTTTATTCCAGGGGTCTGAAAAACTGTTTTTT.

The CDR3: CAISESNVGDIQYF. CDR3 nucleotide sequence: TGTGCCATCAGTGAGTCGAATGTGGGAGACATTCAGTACTTC. The rearrangement joins TRBV10-3 to TRBJ2-4; D is perhaps TRBD2 (5 bases). There are 14 residues in the CDR3. Trimming removed 0 bases at V and 8 bases at J, with 11 bases between. Germline CDR1 is ENHRY and CDR2 is SYGVKD.

This clonotype has more than one count but fewer than ten. The chain links TRBV12-3 or TRBV12-4 to TRBJ2-1; the match to TRBD2 covers 11 bases. This CDR3 contains 15 residues. With V trimmed by 5 bases and J by 3 bases, 3 bases remained unmatched. Here the CDR3 DNA reads TGTGCCAGCAGTCCACTAGCGGGAGTCTACAATGAGCAGTTCTTC. This codes for CASSPLAGVYNEQFF.

For this clonotype: Germline and junction disagree at one end, which may indicate a read error. J is TRBJ2-5 and V is TRBV7-9; 10 nucleotides align to TRBD1. There are 15 residues in the CDR3. The germline gives CDR1 SEHNR, CDR2 FQNEAQ (reference sequence). The CDR3 reads CASSWTGGNQETQYF. CDR3 nucleotides: TGTGCCAGCAGCTGGACAGGGGGAAACCAAGAGACCCAGTACTTT.

This clonotype was observed a handful of times. The V gene is TRBV27, the J gene TRBJ2-3; D remains unclear. Trimming took off 5 bases at V and 5 bases at J, with 8 bases between the two ends. CDR1 and CDR2 from the germline V gene are MNHEY and SMNVEV (reference sequence). The CDR3 has 12 amino acids. Written as DNA, the CDR3 is TGTGCCAGCAGTATAAACTTAGATACGCAGTATTTT. This encodes CASSINLDTQYF.

In its sample, this clonotype was seen a few times. The chain couples TRBV4-3 to TRBJ2-3; D unclear. The V end lost 0 bases, the J end lost 1 base, and 5 bases lay between the germline ends. The CDR3 covers 14 residues. Germline V gene data show CDR1 as LGHNA and CDR2 as YSLEER. The CDR3 DNA reads as TGCGCCAGCAGCCAAGACCTAGGCACAGATACGCAGTATTTT. Its protein is CASSQDLGTDTQYF.

This clonotype was detected a few times. The chain combines TRBV12-5 with TRBJ2-2; 13 bases map to TRBD2. This CDR3 has 16 residues. The V gene end was trimmed by 1 base and the J gene end by 10 bases; junction bases not matched to a gene: 6. Per germline, CDR1 LGHNT and CDR2 FRNRAP. CDR3 in DNA: TGTGCTAGTGGTTTGGGGGGACTAGCGGGACCTCCGGAGCTGTTTTTT. Translating it yields CASGLGGLAGPPELFF.

This clonotype has at least ten counts. The V gene is TRBV19, the J gene TRBJ2-7; 12 bases line up with TRBD2. V dropped 4 bases and J dropped 7; count of bases not matched to a gene: 11. CDR3 size: 16 residues. The V gene's germline CDR1 is LNHDA and CDR2 SQIVND (reference sequence). The CDR3 loop is CASSTRLAGVEDEQYF. The CDR3 DNA reads as TGTGCCAGTAGTACCAGACTAGCGGGAGTAGAGGATGAGCAGTACTTC.

V is TRBV12-3 or TRBV12-4 and J is TRBJ2-3; perhaps TRBD2 as D (5 bases). Trimming removed 5 bases from V and 1 base from J, with 10 bases in between. CDR3 length: 14 residues. The CDR3 DNA sequence: TGTGCCAGCAGTCCGGCGGGTCGCACAGATACGCAGTATTTT. This encodes CASSPAGRTDTQYF.

The count of this clonotype is one. CDR3 loop: CASSYSGGNIQYF. Here the CDR3 DNA reads TGTGCCAGCAGTTACTCAGGCGGAAACATTCAGTACTTC. The chain links TRBV6-2 or TRBV6-3 to TRBJ2-4, with D unresolved. CDR1 MNHEY and CDR2 SVGEGT come from the germline V gene. The V and J ends lost 0 bases and 6 bases respectively, with 6 bases between them. The CDR3 length is 13 residues.

The chain carries TRBV9 and TRBJ1-5; D gene unclear. Trimming cost V 3 bases and J 2 bases, with 9 bases left between them. This CDR3 spans 14 amino acids. Germline CDR1 SGDLS, CDR2 YYNGEE. The chain's CDR3 is CASSGMGGNQPQHF. The DNA of the CDR3 is TGTGCCAGCAGCGGAATGGGTGGCAATCAGCCCCAGCATTTT.

The chain uses TRBV11-2 and TRBJ1-6; 7 bases fit TRBD1. The CDR3 has 21 amino acids. The ends lost 4 bases at V and 6 bases at J; junction bases unmatched: 24. CDR1 and CDR2 (germline): SGHAT, FQNNGV. CDR3 DNA: TGTGCCAGCAGCTACTTGACCCCAGGGGGTATCGCCCGAGCGGGTAATTCACCCCTCCACTTT. Its protein is CASSYLTPGGIARAGNSPLHF.

This clonotype has only a few counts. The chain has TRBV9 and TRBJ2-5; a weak D match, TRBD1 (5 bases). CDR1 and CDR2 (germline): SGDLS, YYNGEE. This CDR3 is built from 15 residues. V was pared by 6 bases and J by 5 bases, with 20 bases between. This CDR3 is CASTRLASKGETQYF. Here the CDR3 DNA reads TGTGCCAGCACCCGGCTGGCGTCCAAGGGGGAGACCCAGTACTTC.

This clonotype has at least ten counts. The chain is built from TRBV7-9 and TRBJ2-7; D gene ambiguous. Trimming stripped 0 bases from V and 1 base from J, with 7 bases between. Germline loops: CDR1 SEHNR, CDR2 FQNEAQ (reference sequence). The CDR3 runs 14 residues. The chain's CDR3 is CASSLAGRSYEQYF. CDR3 sequence (DNA): TGTGCCAGCAGCTTAGCGGGAAGGTCCTACGAGCAGTACTTC.

The chain uses TRBV5-5 and TRBJ1-5, with no clear D. The V gene's germline CDR1 is SGHKS and CDR2 YYEKEE (reference sequence). The CDR3 is 14 residues long. Deletions cut 0 bases from V and 5 bases from J, with 9 bases between. CDR3 sequence reads: CASSLGWADQPQHF. The DNA for the CDR3 is TGTGCCAGCAGCTTGGGGTGGGCGGATCAGCCCCAGCATTTT.

This clonotype was counted only a few times. The chain links TRBV4-2 to TRBJ2-1; D not certain. CDR1 and CDR2 from the germline V gene are LGHNA and YNFKEQ. This CDR3 spans 13 amino acids. V shed 1 base and J shed 15 bases, with 16 bases lying between them. CDR3 DNA: TGTGCCAGCAGCCAAGGCCTCCAACCCCGCCGGTTCTTC. As protein: CASSQGLQPRRFF.

The chain couples TRBV27 to TRBJ2-1; D possibly corresponds to TRBD2 (7 bases). V lost 5 bases and J lost 6, with 20 bases in between. This CDR3 has 16 residues. The germline V gene has CDR1 MNHEY and CDR2 SMNVEV (reference sequence). The CDR3 nucleotides are TGTGCCAGCAGTCCTCCCCGGGGAGGGGGTCCCAATGAGCAGTTCTTC. Its translation: CASSPPRGGGPNEQFF.

The V and J genes are TRBV2 and TRBJ2-5; TRBD2 matches 11 bases. The CDR3 is 15 amino acids. Losses at the gene ends were 8 bases for V and 1 base for J; bases not matched to a gene: 6. Germline CDR1 and CDR2: SNHLY and FYNNEI. This CDR3 is CASHRLAGSQETQYF. DNA for the CDR3: TGTGCCAGCCATCGACTAGCGGGATCCCAAGAGACCCAGTACTTC.

The CDR3 bases are TGTGCCAGCAGCGTGACTAGCGGCCCCGAGGGCACAGATACGCAGTATTTT. Protein sequence: CASSVTSGPEGTDTQYF. The chain joins TRBV7-2 to TRBJ2-3; 9 nucleotides agree with TRBD2. The CDR3 covers 17 residues. After removal of 5 bases from V and 1 base from J, the junction contained 10 bases not matched to a gene. Germline-derived CDR1 and CDR2 are SGHTA and FQGNSA.

The chain links TRBV14 to TRBJ2-7; D is unclear. CDR1 and CDR2 from the germline V gene are SGHDN and FVKESK. V dropped 0 bases and J dropped 3 bases, with 9 bases sitting between them. This CDR3 has 14 residues. The chain's CDR3 is CASSQDWQRYEQYF. CDR3 coding DNA: TGTGCCAGCAGCCAAGATTGGCAGCGCTACGAGCAGTACTTC.

V gene TRBV7-2 combines with J gene TRBJ2-7; the D call may be TRBD1 or TRBD2 (5 bases each). CDR1 is SGHTA and CDR2 is FQGNSA in the germline V gene. The CDR3 covers 16 residues. V dropped 5 bases and J dropped 4 bases, with 21 bases sitting between them. The CDR3 reads CASSLNPGTRVYEQYF. The CDR3 DNA sequence: TGTGCCAGCAGCCTCAACCCCGGGACCCGAGTGTACGAGCAGTACTTC.

CDR3 protein: CASSLPTDYNEQFF. Here the CDR3 DNA reads TGCGCCAGCAGCCTCCCGACAGACTACAATGAGCAGTTCTTC. V gene TRBV5-1 combines with J gene TRBJ2-1; weak D call: TRBD1 (5 bases). Germline CDR1 and CDR2: SGHRS and YFSETQ. V lost 4 bases and J lost 3, with 11 bases in between. The CDR3 contains 14 residues.

This clonotype has just a few counts. This chain links TRBV5-5 with TRBJ2-7; 9 positions match TRBD1. The CDR3 is 13 residues long. CDR1 is SGHKS and CDR2 is YYEKEE in the germline V gene (reference sequence). The V gene end was trimmed by 4 bases and the J gene end by 3 bases; junction bases not matched to a gene: 2. DNA of the CDR3: TGTGCCAGCAGCGGGACAGGGTTCTACGAGCAGTACTTC. Amino acid sequence: CASSGTGFYEQYF.

This chain links TRBV6-2 or TRBV6-3 with TRBJ2-1, with 13 positions matching TRBD2. Germline CDR1 and CDR2: MNHEY and SVGEGT. This CDR3 contains 14 residues. With V trimmed by 6 bases and J by 12 bases, 8 bases remained unmatched. The CDR3 DNA reads TGTGCCAGCAGCGGGACTAGCGGGGCCGTTAGGCAGTTCTTC. It yields the protein CASSGTSGAVRQFF.